These 7 T cell receptor beta chains were all obtained from the same sample, sequenced in a study. TCRdb reanalysed the 5' RACE reads using MiXCR and keeps one entry per CDR3 protein. The sample shows about 50,000 distinct CDR3 sequences, 17% of them seen only once. Sequenced material: naive CD4+ T cells sorted from blood. As to subset: naive CD4+ T cells, CD4+CD45RA+CD25-. These receptor sequences come from a female donor with breast cancer.

This clonotype was observed at least ten times. The chain employs TRBV7-2 and TRBJ2-3, with D unresolved. Germline V CDR1 and CDR2: SGHTA, FQGNSA. The CDR3 contains 13 residues. The V gene lost 5 bases and the J gene lost 5 bases, with 11 bases spanning the gap. The CDR3 reads CASSITVEDTQYF. The DNA for the CDR3 is TGTGCCAGCAGCATAACAGTGGAAGATACGCAGTATTTT.

This clonotype has only a few counts. The rearrangement joins TRBV5-1 to TRBJ2-5; a weak D match, TRBD1 (6 bases). Trimming cost V 2 bases and J 5 bases, with 13 bases left between them. Looked up from germline, CDR1 is SGHRS and CDR2 is YFSETQ. This CDR3 contains 14 residues. CDR3 region: CASSFQGNRETQYF. CDR3 in DNA: TGCGCCAGCAGCTTTCAGGGGAACAGGGAGACCCAGTACTTC.

Only one count was recorded for this clonotype. The V call is TRBV6-2 or TRBV6-3, the J call TRBJ1-1, with D possibly matching TRBD1 (5 bases). CDR1 and CDR2 (germline): MNHEY, SVGEGT. The CDR3 runs 15 residues. Trimming stripped 5 bases from V and 4 bases from J, with 17 bases between. The CDR3 loop reads CASSTEREGSTEAFF. The CDR3 DNA is TGTGCCAGCAGTACCGAGCGCGAGGGGAGCACTGAAGCTTTCTTT.

This sequence joins TRBV5-1 and TRBJ1-1; TRBD1 is a possible D gene (5 bases). The germline CDR1 and CDR2 sequences are SGHRS and YFSETQ. This CDR3 comprises 14 residues. The ends were cut back, 5 bases at V and 5 bases at J, with 16 bases in the middle. The CDR3 spells CASSLKRGETEAFF. In DNA form, the CDR3 reads TGCGCCAGCAGTCTGAAGAGGGGTGAAACTGAAGCTTTCTTT.

The gene calls are TRBV12-3 or TRBV12-4 and TRBJ1-1, with D unresolved. Trimming stripped 8 bases from V and 7 bases from J, with 5 bases between. The CDR3 contains 9 residues. CDR3 amino acids: CASRYEAFF. CDR3 coding DNA: TGTGCCAGCCGGTATGAAGCTTTCTTT.

This clonotype was counted a few times. CDR3 sequence (DNA): TGCGCCAGCAGCAAAAGAGACACCGGGGAGCTGTTTTTT. This codes for CASSKRDTGELFF. This chain links TRBV5-1 with TRBJ2-2, with D unresolved. V lost 4 bases and J lost 3, with 7 bases in between. The CDR3 is 13 amino acids. Germline V gene lookup returns CDR1 SGHRS and CDR2 YFSETQ.

This clonotype was seen ten or more times. The chain is built from TRBV12-3 or TRBV12-4 and TRBJ1-1, with unresolved D. The CDR3 has 14 amino acids. With 0 bases removed from V and 5 bases from J, the gap between germline ends came to 10 bases. The CDR3 DNA sequence: TGTGCCAGCAGTTTAGCGCTAAGACGGACTGAAGCTTTCTTT. Translation: CASSLALRRTEAFF.